This TCR beta chain stems from a study of T-cell memory formation after mild COVID-19. Study background: TCR clusters were mostly donor specific.

As for this clonotype: Antigen specificity is unknown.

Trimming pared 0 bases from V and 4 bases from J, leaving 18 bases between. The CDR3 has 17 amino acids. In germline, CDR1 is MNHEY, CDR2 SMNVEV (reference sequence). TCRdb recomputed calls from the 5' RACE reads with MiXCR, one row per CDR3 protein. Among about 400,000 distinct CDR3 sequences listed, about 22% were seen once. Study results and limitations: Clones that contracted from day 15 to 85 had balanced CD4/CD8; later expanders were CD4+ biased.

The sample comprised PBMCs or a T cell subset sorted from them (not recorded which). The receptor's source is an adult woman who had mild COVID-19 (a few samples of this study predate the infection). Cell type and time point are not known. The J gene is TRBJ1-2, the V gene TRBV27, with D tentatively TRBD1 (5 bases). CDR3 sequence: CASSLSSDLRGPYGYTF. CDR3 nucleotide sequence: TGTGCCAGCAGTTTATCGAGTGATCTCCGGGGCCCCTATGGCTACACCTTC.